The 5 T cell receptor beta chains in this list originate from one sample, sequenced in a study of cytomegalovirus exposure and HLA in healthy donors. The PCR ran on 60 Vbeta and 13 Jbeta primers. Using immunoSEQ multiplex PCR, the repertoire was profiled, and TCRdb retains in-frame clones only, with some absent. The profile shows about 150,000 clones, about four fifths of them singletons. Sequenced sample: PBMCs. The receptors shown here come from a woman between 40 and 55 years old in good health and CMV-seronegative.

This clone was recorded only once. The rearrangement uses TRBV9 and TRBJ2-5, with 11 nucleotides matching TRBD2. Looked up from germline, CDR1 is SGDLS and CDR2 is YYNGEE. V lost 1 base and J lost 5; bases outside the gene matches: 7. CDR3 length: 16 residues. This CDR3 is CASSVRGTSGPETQYF. CDR3 DNA: TGTGCCAGCAGCGTACGAGGGACTAGCGGTCCGGAGACCCAGTACTTC. The full variable domain, in which reference TRBV9 and TRBJ2-5 provide the parts outside the CDR3, is DSGVTQTPKHLITATGQRVTLRCSPRSGDLSVYWYQQSLDQGLQFLIQYYNGEERAKGNILERFSAQQFPDLHSELNLSSLELGDSALYFCASSVRGTSGPETQYFGPGTRLLVL.

The sample holds a few counts of this clone. The chain carries TRBV28 and TRBJ1-2, with 7 bases matching TRBD1. CDR1 and CDR2 from the germline V gene are MDHEN and SYDVKM. V dropped 5 bases and J dropped 2; count of bases not matched to a gene: 5. The CDR3 runs 14 residues. The CDR3 DNA reads TGTGCCAGCAGTCTCCCACAGGGGAACTATGGCTACACCTTC. Translation: CASSLPQGNYGYTF.

The V and J genes are TRBV19 and TRBJ1-2, with TRBD1 matching over 8 bases. The CDR3 sequence is 17 residues long. After removal of 4 bases from V and 4 bases from J, the junction contained 14 bases not matched to a gene. CDR1 LNHDA and CDR2 SQIVND come from the germline V gene (reference sequence). The CDR3 region has the DNA TGTGCCAGTAGTAGAGACCGGGAGACAGGGGAGGCCTATGGCTACACCTTC. This translates into CASSRDRETGEAYGYTF.

The chain carries TRBV5-6 and TRBJ1-2; possible D gene TRBD1, 6 bases. Deletions cut 4 bases from V and 1 base from J, with 11 bases between. CDR1 SGHDT and CDR2 YYEEEE come from the germline V gene. The CDR3 is 14 amino acids. The chain's CDR3 is CASSPGHLNYGYTF. In DNA form, the CDR3 reads TGTGCCAGCAGCCCGGGACATCTTAACTATGGCTACACCTTC.

This rearrangement joins TRBV2 to TRBJ1-2; TRBD1 matches 7 bases. CDR1 is SNHLY, CDR2 FYNNEI, per germline. Germline trimming cut 7 bases from V and 8 bases from J; bases unmatched to any gene: 10. CDR3 length: 13 residues. For the CDR3, the DNA is TGTGCCAGCAACCGACAGGGTGGATGCGGCTACACCTTC. It is translated as CASNRQGGCGYTF.